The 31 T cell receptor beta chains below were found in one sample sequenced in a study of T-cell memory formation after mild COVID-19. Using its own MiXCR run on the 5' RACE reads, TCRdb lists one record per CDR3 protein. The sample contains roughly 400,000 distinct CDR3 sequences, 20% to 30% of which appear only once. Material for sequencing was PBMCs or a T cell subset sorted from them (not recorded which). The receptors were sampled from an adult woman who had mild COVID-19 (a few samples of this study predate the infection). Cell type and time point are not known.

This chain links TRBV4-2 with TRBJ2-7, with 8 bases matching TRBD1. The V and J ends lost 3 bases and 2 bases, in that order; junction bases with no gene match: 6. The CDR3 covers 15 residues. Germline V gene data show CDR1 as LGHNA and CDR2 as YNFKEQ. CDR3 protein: CASSQPGQVTYEQYF. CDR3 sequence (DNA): TGTGCCAGCAGCCAGCCGGGACAGGTTACCTACGAGCAGTACTTC.

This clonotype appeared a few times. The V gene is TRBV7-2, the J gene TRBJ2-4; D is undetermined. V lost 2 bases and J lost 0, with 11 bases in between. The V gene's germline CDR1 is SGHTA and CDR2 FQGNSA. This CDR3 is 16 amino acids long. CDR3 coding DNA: TGTGCCAGCAGCTTAACGGTGGCCTCAGCCAAAAACATTCAGTACTTC. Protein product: CASSLTVASAKNIQYF.

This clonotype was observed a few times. This CDR3 is CSVERADRGRVYEQFF. The CDR3 region has the DNA TGCAGCGTTGAGAGGGCGGACAGGGGGCGAGTCTATGAGCAGTTCTTC. The chain links TRBV29-1 to TRBJ2-1, with 11 bases matching TRBD1. Germline CDR1 reads SQVTM; CDR2 reads ANQGSEA. The CDR3 sequence is 16 residues long. V was clipped by 3 bases and J by 8 bases; unmatched bases: 12.

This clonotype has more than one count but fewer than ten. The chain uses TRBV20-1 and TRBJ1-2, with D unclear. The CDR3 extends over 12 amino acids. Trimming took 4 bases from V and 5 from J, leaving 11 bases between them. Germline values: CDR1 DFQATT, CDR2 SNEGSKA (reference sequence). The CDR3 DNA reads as TGCAGTGCTACTGACGGCGGGTATGGCTACACCTTC. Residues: CSATDGGYGYTF.

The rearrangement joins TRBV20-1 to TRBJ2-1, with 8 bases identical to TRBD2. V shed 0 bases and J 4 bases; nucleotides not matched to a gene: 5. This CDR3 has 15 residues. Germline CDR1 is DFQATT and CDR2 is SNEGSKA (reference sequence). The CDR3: CSARDGKRGYNEQFF. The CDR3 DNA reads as TGCAGTGCTAGAGATGGGAAGCGGGGGTACAATGAGCAGTTCTTC.

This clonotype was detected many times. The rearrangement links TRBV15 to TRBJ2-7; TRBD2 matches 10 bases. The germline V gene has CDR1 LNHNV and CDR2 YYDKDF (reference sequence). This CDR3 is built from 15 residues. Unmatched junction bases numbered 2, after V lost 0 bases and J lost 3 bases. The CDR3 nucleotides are TGTGCCACCAGCAGAGAGGCTAGCGGGGGCTACGAGCAGTACTTC. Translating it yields CATSREASGGYEQYF.

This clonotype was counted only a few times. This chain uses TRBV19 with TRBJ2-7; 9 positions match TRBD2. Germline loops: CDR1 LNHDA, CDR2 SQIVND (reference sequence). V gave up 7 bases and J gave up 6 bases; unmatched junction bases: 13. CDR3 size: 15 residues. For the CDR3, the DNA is TGTGCCAGTAAAGGCGGGAGGGCCGTAACAAGCGAGCAGTACTTC. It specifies CASKGGRAVTSEQYF.

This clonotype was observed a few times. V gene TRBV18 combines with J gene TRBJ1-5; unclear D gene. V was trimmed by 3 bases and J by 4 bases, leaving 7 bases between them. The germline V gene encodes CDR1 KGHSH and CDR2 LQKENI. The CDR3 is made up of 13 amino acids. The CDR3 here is CASSPADNQPQHF. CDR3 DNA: TGTGCCAGCTCACCGGCGGATAATCAGCCCCAGCATTTT.

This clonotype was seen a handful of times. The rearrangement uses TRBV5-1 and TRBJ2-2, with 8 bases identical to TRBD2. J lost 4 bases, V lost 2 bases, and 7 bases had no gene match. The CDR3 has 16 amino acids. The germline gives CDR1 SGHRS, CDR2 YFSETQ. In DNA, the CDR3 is TGCGCCAGCAGCTTTGGTCGGGGGGGCGTCACCGGGGAGCTGTTTTTT. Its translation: CASSFGRGGVTGELFF.

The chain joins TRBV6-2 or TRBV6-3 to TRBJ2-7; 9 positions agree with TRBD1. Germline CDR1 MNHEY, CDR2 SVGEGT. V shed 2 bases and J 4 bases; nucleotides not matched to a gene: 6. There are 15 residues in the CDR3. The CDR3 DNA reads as TGTGCCAGCAGTTACGCGACAGGGGGTTTATACGAGCAGTACTTC. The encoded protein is CASSYATGGLYEQYF.

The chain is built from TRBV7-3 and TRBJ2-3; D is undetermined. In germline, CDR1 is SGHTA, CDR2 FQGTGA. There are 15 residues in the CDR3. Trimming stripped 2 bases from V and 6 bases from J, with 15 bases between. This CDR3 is CASSLPEFSMDTQYF. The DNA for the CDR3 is TGTGCCAGCAGCTTACCGGAATTTTCTATGGATACGCAGTATTTT.

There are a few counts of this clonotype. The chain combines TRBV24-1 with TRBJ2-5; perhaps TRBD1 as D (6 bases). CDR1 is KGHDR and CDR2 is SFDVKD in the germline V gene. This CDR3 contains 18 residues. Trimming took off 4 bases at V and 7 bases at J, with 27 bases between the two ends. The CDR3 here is CATSEGWGQGEIARTQYF. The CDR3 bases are TGTGCCACCAGTGAGGGATGGGGGCAGGGAGAAATCGCGCGGACCCAGTACTTC.

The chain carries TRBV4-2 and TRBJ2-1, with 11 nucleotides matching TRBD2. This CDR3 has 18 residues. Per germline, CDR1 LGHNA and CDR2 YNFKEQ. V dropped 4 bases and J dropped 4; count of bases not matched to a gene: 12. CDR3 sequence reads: CASSLARATSGAYNEQFF. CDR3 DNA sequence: TGTGCCAGCAGCCTTGCGAGAGCGACTAGCGGGGCATACAATGAGCAGTTCTTC.

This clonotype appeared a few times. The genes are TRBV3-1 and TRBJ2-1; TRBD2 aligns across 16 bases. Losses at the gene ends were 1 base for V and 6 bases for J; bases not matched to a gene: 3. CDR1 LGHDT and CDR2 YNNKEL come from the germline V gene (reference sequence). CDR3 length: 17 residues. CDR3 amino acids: CASSQAGTSGRANEQFF. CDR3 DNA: TGTGCCAGCAGCCAAGCCGGGACTAGCGGGAGGGCCAATGAGCAGTTCTTC.

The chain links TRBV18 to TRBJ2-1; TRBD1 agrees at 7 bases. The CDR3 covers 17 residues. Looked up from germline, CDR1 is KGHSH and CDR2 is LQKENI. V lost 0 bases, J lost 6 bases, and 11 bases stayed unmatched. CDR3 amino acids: CASSPPNLAGGPNEQFF. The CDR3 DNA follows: TGTGCCAGCTCACCACCGAATCTAGCAGGGGGTCCCAATGAGCAGTTCTTC.

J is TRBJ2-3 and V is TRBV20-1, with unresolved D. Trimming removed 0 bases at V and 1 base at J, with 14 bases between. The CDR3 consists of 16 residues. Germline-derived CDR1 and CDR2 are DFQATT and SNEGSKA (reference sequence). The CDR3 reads CSARDPVVGGTDTQYF. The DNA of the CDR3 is TGCAGTGCTAGAGATCCTGTAGTAGGAGGCACAGATACGCAGTATTTT.

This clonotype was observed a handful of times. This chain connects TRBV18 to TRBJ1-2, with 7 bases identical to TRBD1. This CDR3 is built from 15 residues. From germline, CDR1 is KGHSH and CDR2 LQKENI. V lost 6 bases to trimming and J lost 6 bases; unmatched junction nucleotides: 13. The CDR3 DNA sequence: TGTGCCAGCTCCCGCTTGGAGGGGGCGAGGGATGGCTACACCTTC. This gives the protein CASSRLEGARDGYTF.

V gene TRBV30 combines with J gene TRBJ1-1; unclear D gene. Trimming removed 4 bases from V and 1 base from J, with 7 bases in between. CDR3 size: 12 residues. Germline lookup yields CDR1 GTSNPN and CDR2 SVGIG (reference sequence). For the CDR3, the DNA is TGTGCCTGGATCACAAAGAACACTGAAGCTTTCTTT. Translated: CAWITKNTEAFF.

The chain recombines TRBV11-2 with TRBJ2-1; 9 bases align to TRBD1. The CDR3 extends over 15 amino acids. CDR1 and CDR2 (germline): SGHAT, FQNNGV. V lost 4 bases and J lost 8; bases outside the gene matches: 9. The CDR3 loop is CASSSRDRVLYEQFF. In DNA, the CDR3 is TGTGCCAGCAGCTCCCGGGACAGGGTTTTGTATGAGCAGTTCTTC.

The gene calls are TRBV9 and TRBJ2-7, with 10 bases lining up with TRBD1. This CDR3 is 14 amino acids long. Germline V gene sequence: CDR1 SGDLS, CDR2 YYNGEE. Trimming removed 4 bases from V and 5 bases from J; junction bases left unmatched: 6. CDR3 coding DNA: TGTGCCAGCAGCCCCGGGACAGGGGATAACGAGCAGTACTTC. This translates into CASSPGTGDNEQYF. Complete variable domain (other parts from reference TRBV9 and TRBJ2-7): DSGVTQTPKHLITATGQRVTLRCSPRSGDLSVYWYQQSLDQGLQFLIQYYNGEERAKGNILERFSAQQFPDLHSELNLSSLELGDSALYFCASSPGTGDNEQYFGPGTRLTVT.

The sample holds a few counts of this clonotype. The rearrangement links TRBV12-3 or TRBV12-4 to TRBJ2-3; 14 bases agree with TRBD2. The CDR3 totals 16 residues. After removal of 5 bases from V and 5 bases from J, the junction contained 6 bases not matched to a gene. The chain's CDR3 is CASSTGTSGSGDTQYF. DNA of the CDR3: TGTGCCAGCAGTACTGGGACTAGCGGGAGTGGAGATACGCAGTATTTT.

CDR3 in DNA: TGTGCCAGCAGCTCGGCCGTTGGGAACACTGAAGCTTTCTTT. Translated: CASSSAVGNTEAFF. The chain couples TRBV7-9 to TRBJ1-1; D gene ambiguous. The V end lost 4 bases, the J end lost 1 base, and 10 bases lay between the germline ends. From germline, CDR1 is SEHNR and CDR2 FQNEAQ (reference sequence). The CDR3 is made up of 14 amino acids.

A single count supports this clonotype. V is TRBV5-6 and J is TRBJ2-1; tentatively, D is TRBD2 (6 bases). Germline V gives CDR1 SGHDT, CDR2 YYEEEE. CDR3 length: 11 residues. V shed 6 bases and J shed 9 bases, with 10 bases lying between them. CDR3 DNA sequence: TGTGCCAGCAAGACGGAGGGTGAGCAGTTCTTC. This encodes CASKTEGEQFF.

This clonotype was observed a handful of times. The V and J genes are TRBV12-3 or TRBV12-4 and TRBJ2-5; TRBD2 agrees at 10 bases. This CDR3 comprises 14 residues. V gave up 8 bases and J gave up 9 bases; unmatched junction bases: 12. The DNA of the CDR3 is TGTGCCAGCGTTCAGGGGCTAGCGGGAGAAGCCCAGTACTTC. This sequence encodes CASVQGLAGEAQYF.

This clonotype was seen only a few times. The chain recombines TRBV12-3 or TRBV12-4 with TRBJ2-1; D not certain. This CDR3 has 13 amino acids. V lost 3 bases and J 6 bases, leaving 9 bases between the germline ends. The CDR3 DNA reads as TGTGCCAGCAGTTTCCCGGGCCTCAATGAGCAGTTCTTC. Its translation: CASSFPGLNEQFF.

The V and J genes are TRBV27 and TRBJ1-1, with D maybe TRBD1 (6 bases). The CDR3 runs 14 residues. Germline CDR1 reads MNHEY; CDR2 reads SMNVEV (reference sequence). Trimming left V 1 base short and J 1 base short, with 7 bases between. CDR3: CASSLLGANTEAFF. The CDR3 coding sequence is TGTGCCAGCAGTTTATTGGGGGCGAACACTGAAGCTTTCTTT.

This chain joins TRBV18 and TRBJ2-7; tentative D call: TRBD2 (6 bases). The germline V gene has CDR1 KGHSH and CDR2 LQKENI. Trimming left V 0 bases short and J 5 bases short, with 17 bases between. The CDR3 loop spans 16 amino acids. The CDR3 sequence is CASSPPLASAVHEQYF. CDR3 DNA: TGTGCCAGCTCACCACCGTTAGCTAGCGCGGTACACGAGCAGTACTTC.

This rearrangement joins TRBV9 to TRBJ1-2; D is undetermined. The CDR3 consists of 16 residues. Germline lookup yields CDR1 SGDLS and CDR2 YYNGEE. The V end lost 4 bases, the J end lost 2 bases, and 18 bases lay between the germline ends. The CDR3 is CASSPRSQPANYGYTF. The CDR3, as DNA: TGTGCCAGCAGCCCCCGGTCCCAGCCCGCCAACTATGGCTACACCTTC.

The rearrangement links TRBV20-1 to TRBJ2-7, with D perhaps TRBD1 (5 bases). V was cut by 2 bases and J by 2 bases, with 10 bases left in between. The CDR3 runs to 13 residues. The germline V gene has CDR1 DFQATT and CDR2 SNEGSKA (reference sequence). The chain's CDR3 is CSARMDTTYEQYF. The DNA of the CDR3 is TGCAGTGCTAGAATGGACACTACCTACGAGCAGTACTTC.

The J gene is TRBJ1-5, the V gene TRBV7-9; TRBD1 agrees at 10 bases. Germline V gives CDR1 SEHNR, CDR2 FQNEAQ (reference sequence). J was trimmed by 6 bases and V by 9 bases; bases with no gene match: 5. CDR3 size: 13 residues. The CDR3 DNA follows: TGTGCCAGAGCCGGGACAGGGGTTCAGCCCCAGCATTTT. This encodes CARAGTGVQPQHF.

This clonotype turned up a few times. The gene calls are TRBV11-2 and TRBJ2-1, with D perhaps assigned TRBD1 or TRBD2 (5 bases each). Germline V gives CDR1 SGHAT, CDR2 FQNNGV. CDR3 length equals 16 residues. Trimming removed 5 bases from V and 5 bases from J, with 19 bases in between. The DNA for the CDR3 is TGTGCCAGCAGCCGGGGCCTCCCTGGGCCTAACAATGAGCAGTTCTTC. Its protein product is CASSRGLPGPNNEQFF.